The source of this T cell receptor (beta chain) is a study of human T cells and chemical hapten exposure. Whole-study findings and limits: Expanded TCRs produced significantly more large CDR3 similarity clusters than controls did. Counts of TCRs above 1 in 1000 frequency stayed unchanged with DPC sensitization.

Time point described: patch test 1, 2 weeks after DPC sensitization. Treatment reported: therapeutic diphenylcyclopropenone sensitization with weekly scalp DPC. This clonotype was recorded many times. Antigen specificity is unknown. As originally analysed: Samples had a median of roughly 100,000 TCRs, ranging 23,224 to 690,600. TCRdb fed the RACE reads into MiXCR, producing one record per CDR3 protein. The V and J calls shown here were made by TCRdb, not taken from the authors' results. The sample records about 120,000 distinct CDR3 sequences, roughly 13% being singletons. The TCR was taken from a man between 18 and 29 years old with alopecia areata. Some clones in this sample may be carry-over from other donors' samples. This specimen was whole blood, taken in connection with sensitization to the hapten diphenylcyclopropenone (DPC).

CDR3 amino acids: CASSYSWENTEAFF. The CDR3 coding sequence is TGTGCCAGCAGTTACTCGTGGGAGAACACTGAAGCTTTCTTT. The rearrangement links TRBV6-5 to TRBJ1-1; the D is unclear. The germline V gene encodes CDR1 MNHEY and CDR2 SVGAGI. There are 14 residues in the CDR3. The germline V and J ends were trimmed by 0 bases and 1 base, with 6 bases remaining between them.